A single sample is the source of the 3 T cell receptor beta chains below, sequenced in a study of identical twins. TCRdb called the 5' RACE reads again in MiXCR, with one record for every CDR3 protein. The sample includes approximately 500,000 distinct CDR3 sequences, 20% to 25% of them seen just once. These data also featured in a second study, about T cells expressing NK-cell markers.

Sequencing used CD4+ T cells sorted from blood. The receptors derive from a woman between 18 and 29 years old in good health.

This clonotype was counted ten times or more. The V call is TRBV28, the J call TRBJ2-5, with D possibly matching TRBD1 (6 bases). This CDR3 has 12 residues. The germline V gene encodes CDR1 MDHEN and CDR2 SYDVKM. V was clipped by 10 bases and J by 5 bases, with 14 bases between them. CDR3 amino acids: CATRDMQETQYF. The CDR3 DNA sequence: TGTGCCACCCGGGACATGCAGGAGACCCAGTACTTC.

V is TRBV5-6 and J is TRBJ1-5, with 10 bases lining up with TRBD1. Unmatched junction bases numbered 10, after V lost 4 bases and J lost 3 bases. Germline loops: CDR1 SGHDT, CDR2 YYEEEE. The CDR3 contains 17 residues. CDR3 nucleotides: TGTGCCAGCAGCCCCGACAGGGGGCGGGAGTTCAATCAGCCCCAGCATTTT. This translates into CASSPDRGREFNQPQHF.

The sample holds a few counts of this clonotype. The chain uses TRBV20-1 and TRBJ2-3; unclear D gene. The CDR3 spans 12 residues. Germline CDR1 reads DFQATT; CDR2 reads SNEGSKA (reference sequence). V lost 6 bases and J 5 bases, leaving 12 bases between the germline ends. CDR3 bases: TGCAGTGCCACGAGTAGGAGAGATACGCAGTATTTT. It translates to CSATSRRDTQYF.